This T cell receptor (beta chain) was captured by sequencing in a study of T cell responses to AZD1222 COVID-19 vaccine. Study-wide results and limits: Seropositive at baseline were only a handful of AZD1222 recipients. Unmutated variant regions are reportedly the target of nearly half of TCRs that are spike-specific. At 160-218 and 743-854, vaccine-associated CD4 TCRs were dominant, and they spanned spike.

Comments on this clone: What it binds is unknown.

Only in-frame clones appear in the TCRdb table, and some are missing; sequencing was by immunoSEQ multiplex PCR. The sample records under 200,000 clones, 80% to 95% being singletons. This material consisted of peripheral blood, taken on day 0 of AZD1222 vaccination. The origin of this receptor is an adult in good health.

The CDR3 reads CASSDGQLTTFF. The CDR3 DNA reads as TGTGCCAGCAGCGACGGACAGCTAACCACTTTCTTT. This sequence joins TRBV3-1 (or the pseudogene TRBV3-2) and TRBJ1-1; maybe TRBD1 (6 bases). CDR3 length equals 12 residues. Trimming left V 5 bases short and J 12 bases short, with 16 bases between. From germline, CDR1 is LGHDT and CDR2 YNNKEL (reference sequence).